Below are 7 T cell receptor beta chains sequenced from a single sample in a study of blood T cells in healthy people across ages. Through a sample-barcoded 5' primer and a J-beta primer mix, a second PCR was run for roughly 6 to 11 cycles. From the 5' RACE reads, TCRdb called clonotypes with MiXCR, one entry per CDR3 protein. Of around 650,000 distinct CDR3 sequences listed, approximately 30% were seen once; the top ten hold just over 15%. Sequencing was performed on blood. These receptor sequences come from a woman older than 75 in good health.

V and J are TRBV7-9 and TRBJ2-7; perhaps TRBD2 as D (6 bases). CDR1 is SEHNR and CDR2 is FQNEAQ in the germline V gene (reference sequence). The CDR3 is made up of 13 amino acids. Deletions cut 1 base from V and 5 bases from J, with 9 bases between. CDR3 bases: TGTGCCAGCAGCTTAGTTTCGGGGGACGAGCAGTACTTC. Its translation: CASSLVSGDEQYF.

This clonotype was observed a few times. Mismatch with germline at one junction end may stem from a read error. The chain has TRBV20-1 and TRBJ1-2; 7 bases map to TRBD1. The CDR3 covers 13 residues. The germline V gene encodes CDR1 DFQATT and CDR2 SNEGSKA (reference sequence). CDR3 region: CSAPVGGNYGNTF. The CDR3 DNA follows: TGCAGTGCTCCGGTAGGGGGCAACTATGGCAACACCTTC.

This clonotype was observed many times. Here the CDR3 DNA reads TGCGCCAGCAGCCCCCTAGCGGGGGGGACCGGGGGAGAGACCCAGTACTTC. The encoded protein is CASSPLAGGTGGETQYF. The chain couples TRBV5-1 to TRBJ2-5; 12 bases fit TRBD2. The J segment lost 4 bases and the V segment lost 4 bases, leaving 11 bases of the junction unmatched. The CDR3 contains 17 residues. Germline loops: CDR1 SGHRS, CDR2 YFSETQ.

With respect to this clonotype: This could be a read error, since a much larger clone is one nucleotide away. This rearrangement joins TRBV30 to TRBJ1-2; TRBD1 agrees at 8 bases. CDR1 is GTSNPN and CDR2 is SVGIG in the germline V gene (reference sequence). The CDR3 loop spans 13 amino acids. CDR3 region: CAWNDRGVYGCTF. As DNA, the CDR3 is TGTGCCTGGAACGACAGGGGCGTCTATGGCTGCACCTTC.

The chain has TRBV12-3 or TRBV12-4 and TRBJ2-3, with 13 bases that match TRBD2. V shed 6 bases, J shed 5 bases, and the junction held 11 bases outside the gene matches. CDR3 length: 17 amino acids. In nucleotides, the CDR3 is TGTGCCAGCAGCCGGAAAGGACTAGCGGGGGAAAGAGATACGCAGTATTTT. Its translation is CASSRKGLAGERDTQYF.

At least ten counts were recorded for this clonotype. The chain uses TRBV20-1 and TRBJ2-5, with D tentatively TRBD1 or TRBD2 (5 bases each). This CDR3 contains 13 residues. V was trimmed by 5 bases and J by 1 base, leaving 11 bases between them. Per the germline V gene, CDR1 is DFQATT and CDR2 is SNEGSKA (reference sequence). CDR3 bases: TGCAGTGCTTCCGGGACGGTCCAAGAGACCCAGTACTTC. This gives the protein CSASGTVQETQYF.

This clonotype was found many times. V and J are TRBV12-3 or TRBV12-4 and TRBJ2-7; the D gene is possibly TRBD2 (6 bases). The V end lost 5 bases, the J end lost 3 bases, and 11 bases lay between the germline ends. The CDR3 has 13 residues. This chain's CDR3 is CASSREVDYEQYF. The CDR3 bases are TGTGCCAGCAGTAGGGAGGTCGACTACGAGCAGTACTTC.